This TCR beta chain was captured by sequencing in a study of cytomegalovirus exposure and HLA in healthy donors. This CDR3 is 13 amino acids long. The V gene end was trimmed by 5 bases and the J gene end by 6 bases; junction bases not matched to a gene: 5. Germline CDR1 is MNHEY and CDR2 is SVGAGI. Note on this clone: Its antigen is undetermined.

Study-level points and caveats: Later analysis associated a missense DCLRE1C variant with TCR beta V- and J-gene trimming. The authors enumerated some 170 TCR beta chains as linked to cytomegalovirus. About 87% or about 30% of the time was how often most TCR beta V segments were productive, according to an earlier analysis.

The PCR made use of 60 Vbeta and 13 Jbeta primers. TCRdb's copy holds only in-frame clones and misses some; the assay was immunoSEQ multiplex PCR. The sample shows more than 85,000 clones, around 77% of them seen only once. This chain links TRBV6-5 with TRBJ1-2; 8 nucleotides match TRBD1. The receptor was isolated from a woman between 40 and 55 years old in good health and CMV-seropositive. Sample: PBMCs. The CDR3: CASSQYRGNGYTF. Written as DNA, the CDR3 is TGTGCCAGCAGTCAATACAGGGGGAATGGCTACACCTTC.